The 5 T cell receptor beta chains below all came from one sample that was sequenced in a study of cytomegalovirus exposure and HLA in healthy donors. Primers: 60 Vbeta forward and 13 Jbeta reverse. Some clones are missing from TCRdb's copy, which holds only in-frame ones; the method was immunoSEQ multiplex PCR. The sample has 200,000 to 250,000 clones, 82% seen once. Sequenced material: PBMCs. Source of these receptors: a woman in her 40s in good health and CMV-seronegative.

This clone was recorded only once. V gene TRBV28 combines with J gene TRBJ2-7, with 8 positions matching TRBD1. Trimming at V came to 1 base and at J to 3 bases, leaving 11 bases not matched to a gene. The germline gives CDR1 MDHEN, CDR2 SYDVKM. CDR3 size: 17 residues. The CDR3 DNA sequence: TGTGCCAGCAGTTTATACCAAAGGGACAGGCAAGACTACGAGCAGTACTTC. This encodes CASSLYQRDRQDYEQYF.

The chain joins TRBV19 to TRBJ1-5; a weak D match, TRBD1 (5 bases). Trimming left V 3 bases short and J 3 bases short, with 9 bases between. The CDR3 totals 14 residues. Germline lookup yields CDR1 LNHDA and CDR2 SQIVND (reference sequence). CDR3 sequence: CASSIWGVNQPQHF. The CDR3 DNA sequence: TGTGCCAGTAGTATTTGGGGGGTCAATCAGCCCCAGCATTTT.

The gene calls are TRBV5-1 and TRBJ2-7; 10 bases match TRBD2. CDR1 and CDR2 from the germline V gene are SGHRS and YFSETQ. V lost 1 base to trimming and J lost 4 bases; unmatched junction nucleotides: 5. The CDR3 loop spans 15 amino acids. The CDR3 bases are TGCGCCAGCAGCTTGAGCACTAGCGGGAATTACGAGCAGTACTTC. Translation gives CASSLSTSGNYEQYF.

A few counts support this clone. The genes are TRBV19 and TRBJ2-7; D remains unclear. This CDR3 is built from 14 residues. The germline gives CDR1 LNHDA, CDR2 SQIVND (reference sequence). V lost 5 bases and J lost 0, with 11 bases in between. The CDR3 nucleotides are TGTGCCAGTAGTGTATCTAGTGACTCCTACGAGCAGTACTTC. Its translation is CASSVSSDSYEQYF.

The chain has TRBV27 and TRBJ1-2, with D perhaps matching TRBD1 (5 bases). The CDR3 is made up of 14 amino acids. Germline CDR1 MNHEY, CDR2 SMNVEV (reference sequence). Trimming removed 7 bases at V and 7 bases at J, with 19 bases between. The CDR3 sequence: CASTFGRGTSGYTF. The CDR3 DNA reads TGTGCCAGCACCTTTGGTAGGGGAACGAGTGGCTACACCTTC.